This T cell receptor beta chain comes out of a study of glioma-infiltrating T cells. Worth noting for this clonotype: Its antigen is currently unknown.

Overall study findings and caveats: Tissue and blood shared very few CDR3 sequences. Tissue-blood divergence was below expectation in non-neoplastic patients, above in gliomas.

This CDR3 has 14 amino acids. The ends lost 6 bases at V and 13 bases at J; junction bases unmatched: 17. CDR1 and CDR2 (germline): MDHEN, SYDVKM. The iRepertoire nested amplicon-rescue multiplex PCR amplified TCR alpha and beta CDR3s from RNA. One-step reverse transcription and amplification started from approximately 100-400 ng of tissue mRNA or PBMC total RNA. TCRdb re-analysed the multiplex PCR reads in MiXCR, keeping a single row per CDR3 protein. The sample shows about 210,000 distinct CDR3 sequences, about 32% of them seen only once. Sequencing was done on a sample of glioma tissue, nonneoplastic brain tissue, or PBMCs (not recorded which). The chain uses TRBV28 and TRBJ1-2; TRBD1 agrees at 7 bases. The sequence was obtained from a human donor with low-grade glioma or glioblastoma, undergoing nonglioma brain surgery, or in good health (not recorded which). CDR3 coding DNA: TGTGCCAGCAGAAGGGAGGGGGCGCAACACGGCGGCACCTTC. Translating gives CASRREGAQHGGTF.